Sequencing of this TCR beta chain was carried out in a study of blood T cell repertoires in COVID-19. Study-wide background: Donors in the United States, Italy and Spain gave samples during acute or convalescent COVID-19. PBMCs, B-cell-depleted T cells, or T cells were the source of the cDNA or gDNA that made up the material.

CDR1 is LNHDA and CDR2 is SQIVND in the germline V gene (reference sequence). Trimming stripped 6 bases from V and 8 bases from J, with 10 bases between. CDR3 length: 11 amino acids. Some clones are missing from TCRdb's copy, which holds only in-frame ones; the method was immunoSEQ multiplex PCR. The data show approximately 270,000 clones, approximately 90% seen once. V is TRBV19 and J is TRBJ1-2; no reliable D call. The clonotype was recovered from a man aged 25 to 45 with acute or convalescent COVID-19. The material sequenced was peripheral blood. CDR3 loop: CASRNSIGYTF. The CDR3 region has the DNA TGTGCCAGTAGAAACTCAATCGGCTACACCTTC.